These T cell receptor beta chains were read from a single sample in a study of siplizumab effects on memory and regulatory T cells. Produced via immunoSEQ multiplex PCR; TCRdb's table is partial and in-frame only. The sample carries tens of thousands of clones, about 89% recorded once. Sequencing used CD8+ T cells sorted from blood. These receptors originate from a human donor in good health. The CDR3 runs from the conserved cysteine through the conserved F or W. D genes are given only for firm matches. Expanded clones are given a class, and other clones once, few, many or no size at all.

CSVRGGLNTDTQYF	TGCAGCGTCCGGGGGGGCCTTAACACAGATACGCAGTATTTT	14	TRBJ2-3	TRBD2	TRBV29-1	-
CASSLGGGGHLEQYF	TGTGCCAGCAGCCTGGGGGGCGGGGGCCACCTCGAGCAGTACTTC	15	TRBJ2-7	-	TRBV9	-
CAWSVFPGETQYF	TGTGCCTGGAGTGTATTCCCTGGAGAGACCCAGTACTTC	13	TRBJ2-5	-	TRBV30	many
CASSYSLGDTQYF	TGTGCCAGCAGTTACTCTCTGGGAGATACGCAGTATTTT	13	TRBJ2-3	-	TRBV6-5	-
CASSETGWNTEAFF	TGTGCCAGCAGTGAGACAGGATGGAACACTGAAGCTTTCTTT	14	TRBJ1-1	-	TRBV27	-
CASSYIKDRTLGELFF	TGTGCCAGCAGTTACATTAAGGACAGGACCCTCGGGGAGCTGTTTTTT	16	TRBJ2-2	TRBD1	TRBV6-7	once
CAIRSPGQGVTGYTF	TGTGCCATCAGATCTCCGGGACAGGGAGTAACCGGCTACACCTTC	15	TRBJ1-2	TRBD1	TRBV10-3	-
CASSGLPNEQFF	TGTGCCAGCAGCGGACTGCCGAATGAGCAGTTCTTC	12	TRBJ2-1	-	TRBV9	-
CASSQPAETGPPYEQYF	TGTGCCAGCAGCCAACCCGCGGAGACAGGGCCCCCCTACGAGCAGTACTTC	17	TRBJ2-7	TRBD1	TRBV2	-
CASSTGSPGELFF	TGTGCCAGTAGTACAGGGAGCCCCGGGGAGCTGTTTTTT	13	TRBJ2-2	-	TRBV19	-
CASSIGRDRGYEQYF	TGTGCCAGTAGTATAGGAAGGGACAGGGGATACGAGCAGTACTTC	15	TRBJ2-7	TRBD1	TRBV19	-
CASSREDRGQGGELFF	TGTGCCAGCAGCCGCGAGGACAGGGGGCAGGGCGGGGAGCTGTTTTTT	16	TRBJ2-2	TRBD1	TRBV4-2	-
CASSFIGGNQPQHF	TGTGCCAGCAGTTTTATCGGTGGCAATCAGCCCCAGCATTTT	14	TRBJ1-5	-	TRBV27	-
CASSLTGSYEQYF	TGTGCCAGCAGTTTGACAGGATCCTACGAGCAGTACTTC	13	TRBJ2-7	-	TRBV6-6	-
CASSRDGQGLYEQYF	TGTGCCAGCAGCCGTGATGGACAGGGTCTCTACGAGCAGTACTTC	15	TRBJ2-7	TRBD1	TRBV5-5	-
CASSTPPQYNEQFF	TGCGCCAGCAGCACCCCCCCGCAGTACAATGAGCAGTTCTTC	14	TRBJ2-1	-	TRBV4-3	-
CASSLPVGRSTEAFF	TGTGCCAGCAGCCTACCAGTGGGGAGGAGCACTGAAGCTTTCTTT	15	TRBJ1-1	-	TRBV6-5	-
CASSPFQGAVGGQFF	TGTGCCAGTAGCCCCTTCCAGGGGGCGGTCGGAGGGCAGTTCTTC	15	TRBJ2-1	TRBD1	TRBV19	-
CASSPTGTLSTEAFF	TGTGCCAGCTCACCAACGGGAACCTTAAGCACTGAAGCTTTCTTT	15	TRBJ1-1	-	TRBV18	-
CASSASGRGNEQFF	TGTGCCAGCAGCGCTAGCGGGAGAGGCAATGAGCAGTTCTTC	14	TRBJ2-1	TRBD2	TRBV9	few
CSVRPTAREAEAFF	TGCAGCGTTAGACCAACCGCCCGGGAGGCTGAAGCTTTCTTT	14	TRBJ1-1	-	TRBV29-1	-
CASSSAPEGVDSPLHF	TGTGCCAGCAGCTCAGCCCCGGAAGGGGTCGATTCACCCCTCCACTTT	16	TRBJ1-6	-	TRBV13	-
CASGLANSGVGYTF	TGTGCTAGTGGTTTGGCAAATTCTGGAGTCGGCTACACCTTC	14	TRBJ1-2	-	TRBV12-5	-
CASAGWGNRYEQYF	TGTGCCAGCGCTGGGTGGGGAAATAGATACGAGCAGTACTTC	14	TRBJ2-7	-	TRBV27	-
CASRAPEQFF	TGTGCCAGCCGCGCCCCTGAGCAGTTCTTC	10	TRBJ2-1	-	TRBV2	-
CASSIAGGGYNEQFF	TGTGCCAGTAGTATAGCGGGAGGCGGTTACAATGAGCAGTTCTTC	15	TRBJ2-1	TRBD2	TRBV19	-
CASSLGPPNTGELFF	TGCGCCAGCAGCTTGGGGCCCCCGAACACCGGGGAGCTGTTTTTT	15	TRBJ2-2	-	TRBV5-1	-
CATRVWQLKVYGYTF	TGTGCGACCAGGGTTTGGCAGTTGAAAGTCTATGGCTACACCTTC	15	TRBJ1-2	-	TRBV6-5	-
CASSIVEGDKGTQYF	TGTGCCAGTAGTATAGTAGAGGGGGACAAAGGGACCCAGTACTTC	15	TRBJ2-5	-	TRBV19	-
CASALSQSSYEQYF	TGTGCCAGCGCTCTTTCTCAGAGCTCCTACGAGCAGTACTTC	14	TRBJ2-7	-	TRBV27	-
CASSYVGLAGLETQYF	TGTGCCAGCAGTTACGTCGGACTAGCGGGACTGGAGACCCAGTACTTC	16	TRBJ2-5	TRBD2	TRBV6-5	once
CASSLGVVDTQYF	TGTGCCAGCAGCTTAGGGGTCGTAGATACGCAGTATTTT	13	TRBJ2-3	-	TRBV7-9	-
CASSQQRGISDTQYF	TGCGCCAGCAGCCAACAGCGGGGAATCTCAGATACGCAGTATTTT	15	TRBJ2-3	TRBD2	TRBV4-1	-
CASMGGVRSEFF	TGTGCCAGCATGGGGGGAGTTAGGTCGGAGTTCTTC	12	TRBJ2-1	-	TRBV2	-
CASRQGGSYEQYF	TGTGCCAGCAGACAGGGAGGCTCCTACGAGCAGTACTTC	13	TRBJ2-7	-	TRBV27	-